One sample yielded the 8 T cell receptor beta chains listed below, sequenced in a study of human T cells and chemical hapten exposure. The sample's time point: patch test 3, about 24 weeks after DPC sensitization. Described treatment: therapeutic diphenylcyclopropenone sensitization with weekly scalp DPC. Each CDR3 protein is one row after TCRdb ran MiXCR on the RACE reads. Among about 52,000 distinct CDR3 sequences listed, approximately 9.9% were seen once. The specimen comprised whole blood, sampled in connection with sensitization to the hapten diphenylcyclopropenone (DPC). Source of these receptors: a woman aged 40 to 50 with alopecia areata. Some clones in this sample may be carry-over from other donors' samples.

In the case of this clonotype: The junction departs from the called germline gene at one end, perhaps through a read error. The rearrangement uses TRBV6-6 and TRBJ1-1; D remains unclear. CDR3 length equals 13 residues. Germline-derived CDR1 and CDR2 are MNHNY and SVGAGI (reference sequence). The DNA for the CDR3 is TGTGCCGGCAGTTACTCGTCGAACACTGAAGCTTTCTTT. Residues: CAGSYSSNTEAFF.

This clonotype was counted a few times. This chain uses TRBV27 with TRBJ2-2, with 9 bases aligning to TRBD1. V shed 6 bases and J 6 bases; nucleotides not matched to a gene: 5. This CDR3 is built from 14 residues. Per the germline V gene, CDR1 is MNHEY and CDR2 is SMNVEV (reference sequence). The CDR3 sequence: CASSPGQGAGELFF. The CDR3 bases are TGTGCCAGCAGCCCGGGACAGGGCGCCGGGGAGCTGTTTTTT.

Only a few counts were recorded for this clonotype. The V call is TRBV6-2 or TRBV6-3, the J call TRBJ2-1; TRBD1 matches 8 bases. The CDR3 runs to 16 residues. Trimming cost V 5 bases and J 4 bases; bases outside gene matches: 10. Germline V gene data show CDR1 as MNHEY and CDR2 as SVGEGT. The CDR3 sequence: CASSHSGQGYYNEQFF. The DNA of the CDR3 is TGTGCCAGCAGTCATTCCGGACAGGGATATTACAATGAGCAGTTCTTC.

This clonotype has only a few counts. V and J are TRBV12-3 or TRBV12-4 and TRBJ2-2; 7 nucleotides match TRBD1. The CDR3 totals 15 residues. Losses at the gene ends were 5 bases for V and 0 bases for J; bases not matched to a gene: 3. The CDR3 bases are TGTGCCAGCAGTAGGGGACAGCCGAACACCGGGGAGCTGTTTTTT. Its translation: CASSRGQPNTGELFF.

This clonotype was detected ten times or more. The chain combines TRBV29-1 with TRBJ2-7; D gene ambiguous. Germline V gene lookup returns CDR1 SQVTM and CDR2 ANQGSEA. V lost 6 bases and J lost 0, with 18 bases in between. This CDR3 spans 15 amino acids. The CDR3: CSVATPDTYSYEQYF. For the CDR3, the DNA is TGCAGCGTAGCTACGCCCGACACCTACTCCTACGAGCAGTACTTC.

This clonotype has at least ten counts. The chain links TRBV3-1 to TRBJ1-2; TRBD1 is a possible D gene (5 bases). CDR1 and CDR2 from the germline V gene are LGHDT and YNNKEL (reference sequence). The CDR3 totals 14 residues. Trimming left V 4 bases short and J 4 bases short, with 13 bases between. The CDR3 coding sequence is TGTGCCAGCAGCCCTGGGGACGGCGGCTATGGCTACACCTTC. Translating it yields CASSPGDGGYGYTF.

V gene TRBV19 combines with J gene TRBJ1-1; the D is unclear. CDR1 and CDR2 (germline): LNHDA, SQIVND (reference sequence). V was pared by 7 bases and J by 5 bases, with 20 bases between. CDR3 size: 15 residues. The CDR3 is CASTPPGSRVTEAFF. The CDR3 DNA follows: TGTGCCAGTACCCCTCCTGGGTCGAGGGTTACTGAAGCTTTCTTT.

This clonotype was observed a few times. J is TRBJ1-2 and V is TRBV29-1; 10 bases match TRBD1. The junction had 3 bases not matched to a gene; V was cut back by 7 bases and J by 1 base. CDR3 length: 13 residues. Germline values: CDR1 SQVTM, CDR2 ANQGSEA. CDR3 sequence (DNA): TGCAGCGCGGGACAGGGGTTTAACTATGGCTACACCTTC. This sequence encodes CSAGQGFNYGYTF.